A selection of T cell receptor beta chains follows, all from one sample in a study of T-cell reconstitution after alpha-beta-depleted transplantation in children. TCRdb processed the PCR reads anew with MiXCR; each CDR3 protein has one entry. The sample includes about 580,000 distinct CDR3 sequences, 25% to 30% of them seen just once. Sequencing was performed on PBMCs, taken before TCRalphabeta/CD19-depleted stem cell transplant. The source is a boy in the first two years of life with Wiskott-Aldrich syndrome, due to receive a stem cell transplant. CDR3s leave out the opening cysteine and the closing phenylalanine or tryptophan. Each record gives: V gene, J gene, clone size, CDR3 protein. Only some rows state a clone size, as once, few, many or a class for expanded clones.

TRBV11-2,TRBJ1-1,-,ASSLKPFLHEPNTEAF
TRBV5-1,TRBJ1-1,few,ASSLSQGLTEAF
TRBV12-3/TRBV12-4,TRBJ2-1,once,ASSPGILGSSYNEQF
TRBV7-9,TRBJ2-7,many,ASSLGVGEQY
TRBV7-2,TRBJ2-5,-,ASSPPLGLETQY
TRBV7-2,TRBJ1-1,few,ASSTQPGVRAF
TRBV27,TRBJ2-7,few,ASSLGLGSNYEQY
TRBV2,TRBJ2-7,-,ASSELEGGEQY
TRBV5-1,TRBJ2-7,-,ASSLEGVEQY
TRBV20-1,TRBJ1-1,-,SAILAGGDTEAF
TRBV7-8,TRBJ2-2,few,ASSLARGVNTGELF
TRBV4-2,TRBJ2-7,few,ASSYDRGSSYEQY
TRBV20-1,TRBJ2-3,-,SARDRGTITDTQY
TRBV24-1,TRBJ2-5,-,ATSDPYMGFQETQY
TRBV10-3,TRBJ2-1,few,AISLLDGLNEQF
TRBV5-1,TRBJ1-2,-,ASSLDRGGNGYT
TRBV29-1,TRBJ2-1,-,SAPRASGTHNEQF
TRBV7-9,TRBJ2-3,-,ASSLVRDSTDTQY
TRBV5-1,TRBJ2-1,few,ASSPGGSRSYNEQF
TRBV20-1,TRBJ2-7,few,SARVLLGKYEQY
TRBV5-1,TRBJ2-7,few,ASSLLRGYEQY
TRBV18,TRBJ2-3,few,ASSRLESTDTQY
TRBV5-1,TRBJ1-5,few,ASSLAGVDNQPQH
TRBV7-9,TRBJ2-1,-,ASSLAPEQF
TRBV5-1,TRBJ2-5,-,ASSPGLAGNAETQY
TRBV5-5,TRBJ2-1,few,ASSKTSGSSYNEQF
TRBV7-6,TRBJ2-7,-,ASSIGTDLTYEQY
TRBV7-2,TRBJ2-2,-,ASSPAGKWELF
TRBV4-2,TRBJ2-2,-,ASSQPGGPPNTGELF
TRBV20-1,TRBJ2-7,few,SARRASSYEQY
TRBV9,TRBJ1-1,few,ASSPQPTDLAF
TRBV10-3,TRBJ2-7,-,AIRPALAETYEQY
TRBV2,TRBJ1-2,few,ASSQTPTYGYT
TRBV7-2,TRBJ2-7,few,ASSLGLAGGGQQY
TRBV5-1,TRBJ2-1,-,ASSLLAVANEQF
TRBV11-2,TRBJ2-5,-,ASSLGTGLAGVVPQEAQY
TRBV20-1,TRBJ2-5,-,SADSRVGVETQY
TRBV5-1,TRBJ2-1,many,ASSSLAGVLNEQF
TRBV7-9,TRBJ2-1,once,ASSTLGEREYNEQF
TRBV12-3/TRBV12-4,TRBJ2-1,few,ASTRGTSGRNEQF
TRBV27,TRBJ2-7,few,ASSQRTGGPYEQY
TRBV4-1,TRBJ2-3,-,ASSQALSTDTQY
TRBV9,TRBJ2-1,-,ASSATSEVYNEQF
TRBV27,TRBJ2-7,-,ASASGLAPSYEQY
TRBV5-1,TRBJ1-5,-,ASARDTGGRPQH